The text below deals with one TCR beta chain. This sample is drawn from a study of blood T cell repertoires in COVID-19. Study-level background: Samples of COVID-19 (acute and convalescent) were obtained from the United States, Italy and Spain. In each case, the material was cDNA or gDNA derived from T cells, B-cell-depleted T cells, or PBMCs.

Authors' methods: Nucleated cell counts were estimated from reference gene primer amplification. TCRdb's table, derived via immunoSEQ multiplex PCR, lists solely in-frame clones and lacks some. From that table come the V and J calls and clone size; the DNA was used to work out D and trimming. The sample contains 85,000 to 130,000 clones, about 86% of which appear only once. The germline V gene has CDR1 KGHDR and CDR2 SFDVKD. The V and J ends lost 4 bases and 4 bases, in that order; junction bases with no gene match: 5. The length of the CDR3 is 16 residues. Sequencing was done on a sample of PBMCs or T cells enriched from blood (not recorded which). The source of this sequence is a woman in her forties or fifties who had recovered from COVID-19. The gene calls are TRBV24-1 and TRBJ2-2; TRBD2 agrees at 10 bases. The CDR3 protein is CATSEATSGATGELFF. In DNA form, the CDR3 reads TGTGCCACCAGTGAAGCTACTAGCGGGGCCACCGGGGAGCTGTTTTTT.